This T cell receptor beta chain was sequenced in a study of blood T cell repertoires in COVID-19. Across the study: COVID-19 samples from acute and convalescent phases originated in the United States, Italy and Spain. PBMCs, B-cell-depleted T cells, or T cells were the source of the cDNA or gDNA that made up the material.

Under the authors' procedure: Reference gene primer amplification yielded estimated nucleated cell counts. Profiled with immunoSEQ multiplex PCR; TCRdb holds only in-frame clones, not every one. Clonal size and the V and J genes are those of that table, whereas D and trimming came from the DNA. The sample carries about 130,000 clones, roughly 79% recorded once. Sequencing was carried out using peripheral blood. This receptor was taken from a man older than 75 with acute or convalescent COVID-19.

CDR3 DNA sequence: TGCGCCAGCAGCCCAACAGGGGTTGATGGCTACGAGCAGTACTTC. Protein: CASSPTGVDGYEQYF. V gene TRBV5-1 combines with J gene TRBJ2-7; TRBD1 agrees at 7 bases. The V and J ends lost 4 bases and 3 bases, in that order; junction bases with no gene match: 10. The germline V gene has CDR1 SGHRS and CDR2 YFSETQ. The CDR3 spans 15 residues.